This T cell receptor beta chain was retrieved from a study of blood T cell repertoires in COVID-19. Across the study: Acute-phase and convalescent COVID-19 samples originated in the United States, Italy and Spain. T cells, B-cell-depleted T cells, or PBMCs provided the cDNA or gDNA that served as material.

Clones were read by immunoSEQ multiplex PCR, and TCRdb kept only the in-frame ones, dropping some. Of roughly 50,000 clones in the sample, 89% were seen once. This clone was observed a single time. CDR1 and CDR2 (germline): MNHEY, SVGEGT. The CDR3 contains 12 residues. Between the trimmed V and J ends, which lost 2 bases and 5 bases, there was a span of 3 bases. This TCR came from a human donor in a cohort sampled during active COVID-19. Sequencing was done on a sample of peripheral blood. This chain uses TRBV6-2 or TRBV6-3 with TRBJ2-2; the D is unclear. CDR3 loop: CASSYQTGELFF. The CDR3, as DNA: TGTGCCAGCAGTTACCAAACCGGGGAGCTGTTTTTT.